This entry is about one T cell receptor (beta chain). Participants' own reports of clinical history determined their cohort assignment. Resolution of symptoms, clearance, or two negative PCRs was present in recovered Cohort 3 donors. These data belong to a study of blood T cell repertoires in COVID-19. Libraries were prepared by immunoSEQ multiplex PCR; TCRdb keeps only in-frame clonotypes and omits some of them. The sample lists roughly 360,000 clones, 83% occurring once. CDR3 length equals 13 residues. The germline gives CDR1 SQVTM, CDR2 ANQGSEA. The ends lost 4 bases at V and 8 bases at J; junction bases unmatched: 9.

The sequence came from a woman aged 45-65 years who had recovered from COVID-19. The chain is built from TRBV29-1 and TRBJ1-2; 8 bases are a match to TRBD1. Sequencing was done on a sample of PBMCs or T cells enriched from blood (not recorded which). Here the CDR3 reads CSVARQGAQGYTF. DNA of the CDR3: TGCAGCGTTGCCCGCCAGGGGGCGCAAGGCTACACCTTC.